This record looks at one T cell receptor (beta chain) sequence and its context. This sample is part of a study of sequential checkpoint blockade in melanoma. The overall study: Patients were randomized 1:1 to nivolumab-then-ipilimumab or ipilimumab-then-nivolumab first-line.

V shed 4 bases, J shed 7 bases, and the junction held 10 bases outside the gene matches. CDR3 length: 15 residues. CDR1 is SGHDT, CDR2 YYEEEE, per germline. Treatment described: randomized to nivolumab then ipilimumab (arm A) or the reverse (arm B). The repertoire was sequenced with immunoSEQ multiplex PCR; TCRdb's copy has only in-frame clones and lacks some. Found here are roughly 19,000 clones, 83% of them singletons; the top ten hold about 38%. The clonotype comes from a human donor with melanoma. The sample consisted of CD8+ T cells sorted from blood (inferred from file names), taken from a patient given nivolumab and ipilimumab in sequence. The rearrangement links TRBV5-6 to TRBJ2-3, with TRBD1 matching 9 bases. In DNA, the CDR3 is TGTGCCAGCAGCCCCGGGGGACAGGGTATCCATACGCAGTATTTT. It encodes CASSPGGQGIHTQYF.